These 30 T cell receptor beta chains originate from one sample sequenced in a study of blood T cells in healthy people across ages. A second PCR, run for roughly 7 to 11 cycles, used a sample-barcoded 5' primer plus a J-beta primer mix. MiXCR, applied by TCRdb to the 5' RACE reads, yields one record per CDR3 protein. Here the sample spans around 1.1 million distinct CDR3 sequences, under 40% being singletons. The sequencing sample was made of blood. All receptors derive from a man aged 18 to 29 in good health.

The rearrangement links TRBV29-1 to TRBJ2-3; weak D call: TRBD1 (6 bases). V dropped 7 bases and J dropped 1 base, with 15 bases sitting between them. Germline V gene sequence: CDR1 SQVTM, CDR2 ANQGSEA. The CDR3 is 14 amino acids. CDR3 DNA: TGCAGCGCCACAGGGTACCCCGGCACAGATACGCAGTATTTT. It yields the protein CSATGYPGTDTQYF.

The chain uses TRBV20-1 and TRBJ2-5; 9 bases fit TRBD2. The V segment lost 8 bases and the J segment 0 bases; nucleotides outside the gene matches: 13. The CDR3 is made up of 16 amino acids. Germline CDR1 is DFQATT and CDR2 is SNEGSKA (reference sequence). The CDR3 sequence: CSTQEASGAYQETQYF. CDR3 nucleotides: TGCAGTACACAAGAGGCTAGCGGGGCGTACCAAGAGACCCAGTACTTC.

For this clonotype: A much larger clone lies one base from this, so it may be a read error. J is TRBJ2-1 and V is TRBV11-1; possible D gene TRBD2, 6 bases. Germline V gives CDR1 SGHAT, CDR2 FQDESV (reference sequence). This CDR3 comprises 15 residues. The CDR3 DNA reads TGTGCCAGCAGCCCCGGACTAATTAGTTACACTGAGCAGTTCTTC. Translation gives CASSPGLISYTEQFF.

This clonotype showed up just a few times. The CDR3 sequence: CASSSWSGRTEAFF. The CDR3 DNA is TGTGCCAGCAGCTCCTGGAGCGGACGCACTGAAGCTTTCTTT. The V and J genes are TRBV7-9 and TRBJ1-1; D gene unclear. V lost 4 bases, J lost 4 bases, and 13 bases lay in between. CDR3 length: 14 residues. Germline V CDR1 and CDR2: SEHNR, FQNEAQ (reference sequence).

The chain uses TRBV29-1 and TRBJ2-5; 8 bases line up with TRBD1. TRBJ2-1 matches the DNA end more closely, so the J call is doubtful. The CDR3 runs 15 residues. Germline-derived CDR1 and CDR2 are SQVTM and ANQGSEA. DNA for the CDR3: TGCAGCGTTCTTCCAGGATGGACAGGGCAAGAGACCCAGTTCTTC. This sequence encodes CSVLPGWTGQETQFF.

This clonotype showed up just a few times. This sequence joins TRBV7-2 and TRBJ1-2; D is uncertain. Germline assignment: CDR1 SGHTA and CDR2 FQGNSA. This CDR3 contains 15 residues. Deletions cut 1 base from V and 4 bases from J, with 13 bases between. The CDR3 coding sequence is TGTGCCAGCAGCTTAGACCTCGGCAGCTTCTATGGCTACACCTTC. It codes for CASSLDLGSFYGYTF.

This CDR3 is CASSVDPGQIYGYTF. The CDR3 nucleotides are TGTGCCAGCAGCGTAGACCCCGGACAGATCTATGGCTACACCTTC. This chain links TRBV9 with TRBJ1-2; weak D call: TRBD1 (6 bases). The CDR3 consists of 15 residues. In germline, CDR1 is SGDLS, CDR2 YYNGEE. V was clipped by 0 bases and J by 4 bases, with 13 bases between them.

V is TRBV20-1 and J is TRBJ2-5, with 9 bases lining up with TRBD1. The J call could be wrong; TRBJ2-7 is a better fit for the DNA end. CDR3 length equals 14 residues. The germline V gene has CDR1 DFQATT and CDR2 SNEGSKA (reference sequence). The CDR3 DNA follows: TGCAGTGCTAGCACCGGGACAGGGAGCTACGAGCAGTACTTC. Residues: CSASTGTGSYEQYF.

V is TRBV7-9 and J is TRBJ2-5; D is unclear. Germline CDR1 reads SEHNR; CDR2 reads FQNEAQ (reference sequence). CDR3 length equals 13 residues. The V and J ends lost 3 bases and 5 bases respectively, with 10 bases between them. The CDR3 protein is CASSLDGTETQYF. CDR3 coding DNA: TGTGCCAGCAGCTTGGACGGAACGGAGACCCAGTACTTC. The complete variable domain, with remaining parts taken from reference TRBV7-9 and TRBJ2-5, reads DTGVSQNPRHKITKRGQNVTFRCDPISEHNRLYWYRQTLGQGPEFLTYFQNEAQLEKSRLLSDRFSAERPKGSFSTLEIQRTEQGDSAMYLCASSLDGTETQYFGPGTRLLVL.

This sequence joins TRBV10-3 and TRBJ1-2, with TRBD1 matching 11 bases. The CDR3 has 15 residues. Trimming at V came to 6 bases and at J to 2 bases, leaving 5 bases not matched to a gene. Germline V lookup: CDR1 ENHRY, CDR2 SYGVKD. The CDR3 here is CAIRDRGLPNYGYTF. DNA for the CDR3: TGTGCCATCAGGGACAGGGGGCTACCGAACTATGGCTACACCTTC.

This clonotype was recorded a few times. The chain joins TRBV20-1 to TRBJ2-5, with a weak D call TRBD1 (6 bases). The ends were cut back, 0 bases at V and 6 bases at J, with 14 bases in the middle. From germline, CDR1 is DFQATT and CDR2 SNEGSKA (reference sequence). The CDR3 sequence is 14 residues long. The CDR3 DNA reads TGCAGTGCTAGAGATTCGGACAGTCCGCAGACCCAGTACTTC. Translating gives CSARDSDSPQTQYF.

This chain connects TRBV5-1 to TRBJ1-1; D perhaps matches TRBD1 (5 bases). CDR3 size: 14 residues. V lost 2 bases and J lost 3, with 11 bases in between. CDR1 and CDR2 from the germline V gene are SGHRS and YFSETQ. For the CDR3, the DNA is TGCGCCAGCAGCTTTTCAGGGATGGACACTGAAGCTTTCTTT. This codes for CASSFSGMDTEAFF.

This clonotype was seen ten or more times. The V call is TRBV7-6, the J call TRBJ1-2; D gene ambiguous. V was shortened by 5 bases and J by 0 bases, with 13 bases between the two germline ends. CDR1 and CDR2 from the germline V gene are SGHVS and FNYEAQ. This CDR3 comprises 15 residues. The DNA for the CDR3 is TGTGCCAGCAGCCCCGAGCGCGCGCCTAACTATGGCTACACCTTC. It translates to CASSPERAPNYGYTF. The full variable domain, in which reference TRBV7-6 and TRBJ1-2 provide the parts outside the CDR3, is GAGVSQSPRYKVTKRGQDVALRCDPISGHVSLYWYRQALGQGPEFLTYFNYEAQQDKSGLPNDRFSAERPEGSISTLTIQRTEQRDSAMYRCASSPERAPNYGYTFGSGTRLTVV.

The rearrangement links TRBV7-9 to TRBJ2-7; D possibly corresponds to TRBD2 (5 bases). Germline lookup yields CDR1 SEHNR and CDR2 FQNEAQ (reference sequence). CDR3 size: 14 residues. V lost 3 bases to trimming and J lost 2 bases, with 11 bases between them. The CDR3 spells CASSFRGITYEQYF. The CDR3 region has the DNA TGTGCCAGCAGCTTCCGAGGGATCACCTACGAGCAGTACTTC.

This clonotype was seen more than once but under ten times. The rearrangement links TRBV5-1 to TRBJ2-3; 15 bases align to TRBD2. The CDR3 length is 18 residues. Germline V lookup: CDR1 SGHRS, CDR2 YFSETQ. Germline trimming cut 5 bases from V and 5 bases from J; bases unmatched to any gene: 12. CDR3 loop: CASSPYGTSGGTVDTQYF. CDR3 nucleotides: TGCGCCAGCAGTCCCTACGGGACTAGCGGGGGGACCGTAGATACGCAGTATTTT.

The V gene is TRBV30, the J gene TRBJ2-1; D ambiguous. Trimming stripped 3 bases from V and 8 bases from J, with 8 bases between. The CDR3 runs 11 residues. Germline V gene data show CDR1 as GTSNPN and CDR2 as SVGIG (reference sequence). The CDR3 DNA reads as TGTGCCTGGAGCCAGTTGGATGAGCAGTTCTTC. Its translation: CAWSQLDEQFF.

The gene calls are TRBV4-3 and TRBJ2-1, with D tentatively TRBD2 (6 bases). The CDR3 loop spans 17 amino acids. The germline V gene encodes CDR1 LGHNA and CDR2 YSLEER. The ends were cut back, 0 bases at V and 0 bases at J, with 12 bases in the middle. The chain's CDR3 is CASSQEPAGTSYNEQFF. The CDR3 DNA reads TGCGCCAGCAGCCAAGAACCTGCGGGAACCTCCTACAATGAGCAGTTCTTC.

This clonotype was seen a handful of times. This sequence joins TRBV4-2 and TRBJ1-1; D gene ambiguous. The CDR3 is made up of 14 amino acids. Trimming took off 1 base at V and 8 bases at J, with 14 bases between the two ends. Germline V lookup: CDR1 LGHNA, CDR2 YNFKEQ. The CDR3 here is CASSQAVERAEAFF. CDR3 bases: TGTGCCAGCAGCCAAGCCGTGGAGAGGGCCGAAGCTTTCTTT.

The chain links TRBV4-3 to TRBJ2-3; 9 bases map to TRBD2. Trimming at V came to 1 base and at J to 1 base, leaving 9 bases not matched to a gene. The CDR3 covers 18 residues. Per the germline V gene, CDR1 is LGHNA and CDR2 is YSLEER. The chain's CDR3 is CASSQVRLAGTRTDTQYF. In nucleotides, the CDR3 is TGCGCCAGCAGCCAAGTTCGGCTAGCGGGGACCCGCACAGATACGCAGTATTTT.

In its sample, this clonotype was seen a few times. The gene calls are TRBV27 and TRBJ1-2, with a weak D call TRBD1 (6 bases). CDR1 is MNHEY and CDR2 is SMNVEV in the germline V gene (reference sequence). V gave up 10 bases and J gave up 7 bases, with 19 bases separating them. The CDR3 is 13 residues long. The CDR3 nucleotides read TGTGCCACCGCGAGGACAGCCGGTAGTGGCTACACCTTC. Translation: CATARTAGSGYTF.

The sample holds one count of this clonotype. The V gene is TRBV29-1, the J gene TRBJ1-1; no firm D call. The CDR3 contains 12 residues. V was clipped by 8 bases and J by 0 bases, with 10 bases between them. Germline V gene data show CDR1 as SQVTM and CDR2 as ANQGSEA. The CDR3 sequence: CSTDGLNTEAFF. In DNA form, the CDR3 reads TGCAGCACGGACGGGCTGAACACTGAAGCTTTCTTT.

The V call is TRBV25-1, the J call TRBJ1-4, with unresolved D. The CDR3 spans 13 residues. Between the trimmed V and J ends, which lost 8 bases and 0 bases, there was a span of 7 bases. Germline values: CDR1 MGHDK, CDR2 SYGVNS. Written as DNA, the CDR3 is TGTGCCAGCTCGGAATCAACTAATGAAAAACTGTTTTTT. It is translated as CASSESTNEKLFF.

Concerning this clonotype: A much larger clone lies a single base off, so this may be a read error. The chain has TRBV27 and TRBJ2-3; possibly TRBD2 for D (5 bases). Looked up from germline, CDR1 is MNHEY and CDR2 is SMNVEV (reference sequence). The V end lost 5 bases, the J end lost 5 bases, and 14 bases lay between the germline ends. The CDR3 covers 14 residues. Written as DNA, the CDR3 is TGTGCCAGCAGTGATACTAGTTACATAGATACGCAGTATTTT. It specifies CASSDTSYIDTQYF.

This chain joins TRBV20-1 and TRBJ2-7; 12 bases map to TRBD2. V lost 1 base, J lost 2 bases, and 0 bases stayed unmatched. Germline CDR1 reads DFQATT; CDR2 reads SNEGSKA (reference sequence). The CDR3 covers 14 residues. The CDR3 loop is CSARASGGAYEQYF. DNA of the CDR3: TGCAGTGCTAGAGCTAGCGGGGGGGCCTACGAGCAGTACTTC.

Only a few counts were recorded for this clonotype. The chain recombines TRBV7-6 with TRBJ2-5; 8 nucleotides agree with TRBD1. Trimming cost V 1 base and J 3 bases; bases outside gene matches: 7. From germline, CDR1 is SGHVS and CDR2 FNYEAQ. The CDR3 totals 16 residues. In DNA, the CDR3 is TGTGCCAGCAGCTTAGAGGCTCGACAGGGGAAAGAGACCCAGTACTTC. Translated: CASSLEARQGKETQYF. Supplemented by reference TRBV7-6 and TRBJ2-5, the full variable domain reads GAGVSQSPRYKVTKRGQDVALRCDPISGHVSLYWYRQALGQGPEFLTYFNYEAQQDKSGLPNDRFSAERPEGSISTLTIQRTEQRDSAMYRCASSLEARQGKETQYFGPGTRLLVL.

The chain links TRBV5-1 to TRBJ1-2; TRBD1 matches 8 bases. V lost 4 bases, J lost 2 bases, and 10 bases stayed unmatched. Germline V CDR1 and CDR2: SGHRS, YFSETQ. The CDR3 loop spans 16 amino acids. CDR3 DNA: TGCGCCAGCAGCCAGACTGGGACAGGAGGAAACTATGGCTACACCTTC. Translation gives CASSQTGTGGNYGYTF.

The rearrangement uses TRBV24-1 and TRBJ2-1, with D unresolved. Deletions cut 5 bases from V and 5 bases from J, with 12 bases between. Germline V lookup: CDR1 KGHDR, CDR2 SFDVKD. CDR3 length: 14 amino acids. The CDR3 coding sequence is TGTGCCACCAGTGTAAAGACGATTAACAATGAGCAGTTCTTC. Its protein is CATSVKTINNEQFF.

This clonotype was detected only once. V usage is TRBV5-1 and J usage is TRBJ2-1, with 8 bases that match TRBD2. Germline V lookup: CDR1 SGHRS, CDR2 YFSETQ. Trimming took 0 bases from V and 0 from J; bases not matched to a gene: 11. The length of the CDR3 is 19 residues. The CDR3 coding sequence is TGCGCCAGCAGCTTGGATCTGGGGCGGGGGGCCCTCTCCTACAATGAGCAGTTCTTC. It specifies CASSLDLGRGALSYNEQFF.

This clonotype was observed a handful of times. The chain carries TRBV2 and TRBJ2-3, with D tentatively TRBD1 or TRBD2 (5 bases each). The CDR3 contains 13 residues. The germline gives CDR1 SNHLY, CDR2 FYNNEI. V was pared by 8 bases and J by 2 bases, with 11 bases between. This CDR3 is CASEGLITDTQYF. The CDR3 DNA reads TGTGCCAGCGAGGGGCTAATCACAGATACGCAGTATTTT.

The J gene is TRBJ1-1, the V gene TRBV20-1; weak D call: TRBD1 (5 bases). Germline CDR1 DFQATT, CDR2 SNEGSKA (reference sequence). The CDR3 sequence is 13 residues long. Trimming stripped 5 bases from V and 10 bases from J, with 20 bases between. CDR3 amino acids: CSAVGTEEPPAFF. CDR3 in DNA: TGCAGTGCTGTCGGGACGGAGGAGCCCCCAGCTTTCTTT.